This entry concerns a single T cell receptor beta chain. Its antigen is unknown. The CDR3 is 12 amino acids. Germline CDR1 and CDR2: MNHEY and SVGAGI. The V end lost 6 bases, the J end lost 7 bases, and 10 bases lay between the germline ends. These data originate in a study of post-analysis software for immune sequencing data. Overall study context: Relapsing-remitting, secondary progressive and progressive-relapsing courses of multiple sclerosis were included.

Tagging with unique molecular identifiers was a feature of the TCR beta cDNA libraries. cDNA molecules numbering around 500,000 came from roughly 1.1 to 9.2 million T cells. TCRdb itself ran the PCR reads through MiXCR, one entry per CDR3 protein. Found here are about 400,000 distinct CDR3 sequences, roughly 30% of them singletons; the top ten hold roughly 12%. Notes on the study in general: Five TRBV segments, including TRBV5-6, TRBV5-1 and TRBV20-1, were more frequent in patients than controls. Pronounced co-clustering by F measure was evident among identically batched samples. The normalized Chao1 diversity of multiple sclerosis patients was significantly lower than that of controls.

The material sequenced was blood. The rearrangement joins TRBV6-5 to TRBJ2-4; D might be TRBD1 (7 bases). The sequence derives from a girl aged 10 to 17 with multiple sclerosis. CDR3 coding DNA: TGTGCCAGCAGCGCAGGGGGGAACATTCAGTACTTC. Residues: CASSAGGNIQYF.